Listed here are 9 T cell receptor beta chains from one sample, sequenced in a study of cytomegalovirus exposure and HLA in healthy donors. 60 Vbeta and 13 Jbeta primers were used in PCR. Clones were read by immunoSEQ multiplex PCR, and TCRdb kept only the in-frame ones, dropping some. Of 150,000 to 200,000 clones listed, less than 90% were seen once; the top ten hold approximately 0.26%. Sequences were obtained from PBMCs. The receptors derive from a boy aged 5-17 years in good health and CMV-seronegative.

The V call is TRBV19, the J call TRBJ1-5; D is uncertain. Germline V gives CDR1 LNHDA, CDR2 SQIVND (reference sequence). Trimming took off 6 bases at V and 0 bases at J, with 15 bases between the two ends. CDR3 length: 16 residues. The CDR3 DNA sequence: TGTGCCAGTAGACCACTCACCGAACTTAGCAATCAGCCCCAGCATTTT. This sequence encodes CASRPLTELSNQPQHF.

Details on this clone: The junction departs from the called germline gene at one end, perhaps through a read error. The chain carries TRBV30 and TRBJ1-5, with 9 bases matching TRBD1. The CDR3 length is 13 residues. Germline-derived CDR1 and CDR2 are GTSNPN and SVGIG (reference sequence). For the CDR3, the DNA is TGTGCCCCGGGACAGGGAAGCAGTCAGCCCCAGCATTTT. Its translation is CAPGQGSSQPQHF.

This clone came up a few times. The rearrangement uses TRBV5-1 and TRBJ1-1; 10 bases map to TRBD1. CDR3 length: 14 amino acids. Germline V lookup: CDR1 SGHRS, CDR2 YFSETQ. After removal of 0 bases from V and 5 bases from J, the junction contained 1 base not matched to a gene. CDR3 loop: CASSLGQGATEAFF. In nucleotides, the CDR3 is TGCGCCAGCAGCTTGGGACAGGGGGCGACTGAAGCTTTCTTT. The full variable domain, with the rest looked up from reference TRBV5-1 and TRBJ1-1, is KAGVTQTPRYLIKTRGQQVTLSCSPISGHRSVSWYQQTPGQGLQFLFEYFSETQRNKGNFPGRFSGRQFSNSRSEMNVSTLELGDSALYLCASSLGQGATEAFFGQGTRLTVV.

The chain employs TRBV29-1 and TRBJ2-6, with D hard to call. In germline, CDR1 is SQVTM, CDR2 ANQGSEA. Deletions cut 5 bases from V and 0 bases from J, with 8 bases between. This CDR3 spans 14 amino acids. CDR3 in amino acids: CSVSLNSGANVLTF. Written as DNA, the CDR3 is TGCAGCGTTTCACTTAACTCTGGGGCCAACGTCCTGACTTTC.

This chain uses TRBV7-3 with TRBJ2-1, with 13 bases identical to TRBD2. The length of the CDR3 is 16 residues. Germline CDR1 is SGHTA and CDR2 is FQGTGA. Trimming cost V 5 bases and J 6 bases; bases outside gene matches: 7. The CDR3 DNA sequence: TGTGCCAGCAGCCGCACTAGCGGGAGGGCCCTCAATGAGCAGTTCTTC. Translating gives CASSRTSGRALNEQFF.

The chain couples TRBV27 to TRBJ2-3; 7 bases are shared with TRBD2. Germline CDR1 is MNHEY and CDR2 is SMNVEV (reference sequence). This CDR3 is 15 amino acids long. V was clipped by 3 bases and J by 4 bases; unmatched bases: 7. The CDR3 spells CASSLRWGGSDTQYF. The CDR3 nucleotides are TGTGCCAGCAGTTTGAGGTGGGGGGGATCAGATACGCAGTATTTT.

The J gene is TRBJ1-1, the V gene TRBV9; D possibly corresponds to TRBD1 (6 bases). CDR1 is SGDLS, CDR2 YYNGEE, per germline. V lost 0 bases and J lost 3, with 15 bases in between. This CDR3 has 16 amino acids. The DNA for the CDR3 is TGTGCCAGCAGCGTAGGGGCAGGGGTGGCGGACACTGAAGCTTTCTTT. Amino acid sequence: CASSVGAGVADTEAFF.

This clone appeared a single time. The rearrangement uses TRBV15 and TRBJ2-7; D perhaps matches TRBD2 (6 bases). This CDR3 region has 14 residues. Looked up from germline, CDR1 is LNHNV and CDR2 is YYDKDF (reference sequence). The ends were cut back, 3 bases at V and 7 bases at J, with 16 bases in the middle. The CDR3 DNA is TGTGCCACCAGCAGTTCCGGGGGACCCGGGGAGCAGTACTTC. Amino acid sequence: CATSSSGGPGEQYF.

The chain carries TRBV6-1 and TRBJ2-1; TRBD1 matches at 8 bases. The CDR3 has 15 residues. Germline CDR1 reads MNHNS; CDR2 reads SASEGT. V lost 8 bases, J lost 1 base, and 7 bases stayed unmatched. CDR3 sequence reads: CASRGWTGSYNEQFF. CDR3 DNA sequence: TGTGCCAGCCGGGGCTGGACAGGGTCCTACAATGAGCAGTTCTTC.